The 32 T cell receptor beta chains listed next were all sequenced from one sample in a study of cytomegalovirus exposure and HLA in healthy donors. The repertoire was sequenced with immunoSEQ multiplex PCR; TCRdb's copy has only in-frame clones and lacks some. The sample contains tens of thousands of clones, around 93% of which appear only once. The sample taken for sequencing was PBMCs. The receptors come from a man between 18 and 35 years old in good health and CMV-seronegative.

In its sample, this clone was seen a few times. V usage is TRBV7-6 and J usage is TRBJ2-2; 10 bases match TRBD2. Germline values: CDR1 SGHVS, CDR2 FNYEAQ. This CDR3 comprises 19 residues. V lost 1 base, J lost 5 bases, and 13 bases stayed unmatched. In DNA, the CDR3 is TGTGCCAGCAGCTTAGGGGCGGCTAGCGGGAGAACCAAAACCGGGGAGCTGTTTTTT. Its translation is CASSLGAASGRTKTGELFF.

The chain uses TRBV29-1 and TRBJ2-5; D might be TRBD1 (5 bases). The V gene lost 6 bases and the J gene lost 4 bases, with 12 bases spanning the gap. Looked up from germline, CDR1 is SQVTM and CDR2 is ANQGSEA. The CDR3 spans 12 residues. The CDR3 reads CSVVQGGETQYF. As DNA, the CDR3 is TGCAGCGTAGTCCAGGGCGGAGAGACCCAGTACTTC.

This chain links TRBV5-1 with TRBJ2-3; TRBD2 matches at 13 bases. The CDR3 consists of 17 residues. V was pared by 0 bases and J by 6 bases, with 7 bases of the junction left unmatched. CDR1 is SGHRS and CDR2 is YFSETQ in the germline V gene. CDR3 in amino acids: CASSLANGLAGADTQYF. CDR3 DNA sequence: TGCGCCAGCAGCTTGGCTAATGGACTAGCGGGGGCTGATACGCAGTATTTT.

This clone has only a few counts. The rearrangement links TRBV30 to TRBJ2-7; unclear D gene. This CDR3 spans 14 amino acids. Germline CDR1 and CDR2: GTSNPN and SVGIG (reference sequence). The V end was cut by 0 bases, the J end by 2 bases, with 11 bases between. The CDR3 region is CAWSVRYSPYEQYF. The CDR3 nucleotides are TGTGCCTGGAGTGTGCGGTATTCCCCCTACGAGCAGTACTTC.

The chain has TRBV6-4 and TRBJ2-1; the D gene is possibly TRBD2 (5 bases). The germline CDR1 and CDR2 sequences are MRHNA and SNTAGT. The CDR3 covers 19 residues. Trimming removed 1 base at V and 1 base at J, with 20 bases between. CDR3 protein: CASSDYNPGEVRSYNEQFF. CDR3 coding DNA: TGTGCCAGCAGTGACTATAACCCCGGGGAAGTTCGGTCCTACAATGAGCAGTTCTTC.

The chain recombines TRBV6-1 with TRBJ2-7, with D hard to call. V dropped 5 bases and J dropped 0 bases, with 11 bases sitting between them. CDR3 length: 14 residues. Germline loops: CDR1 MNHNS, CDR2 SASEGT. CDR3 sequence reads: CASSPGQHSYEQYF. CDR3 DNA: TGTGCCAGCAGTCCTGGGCAGCACTCCTACGAGCAGTACTTC.

The chain couples TRBV7-2 to TRBJ2-1; 10 positions match TRBD2. CDR1 SGHTA and CDR2 FQGNSA come from the germline V gene. V was pared by 0 bases and J by 9 bases, with 8 bases of the junction left unmatched. The CDR3 is made up of 16 amino acids. The CDR3: CASSLARLAGVSEQFF. The CDR3 DNA follows: TGTGCCAGCAGCTTAGCGCGGCTAGCGGGAGTAAGTGAGCAGTTCTTC.

CDR3 DNA sequence: TGTGCCAGCAGTTTATTCAGGCTTAACACTGAAGCTTTCTTT. Translated, it gives CASSLFRLNTEAFF. The genes are TRBV28 and TRBJ1-1; no definite D call. In germline, CDR1 is MDHEN, CDR2 SYDVKM. V was trimmed by 1 base and J by 2 bases, leaving 8 bases between them. This CDR3 has 14 amino acids.

The chain combines TRBV4-2 with TRBJ2-5; 7 bases match TRBD1. The CDR3 is 15 amino acids. Germline V gives CDR1 LGHNA, CDR2 YNFKEQ. J gave up 2 bases and V 3 bases, and 6 bases lay outside the gene matches. The CDR3 nucleotides are TGTGCCAGCAGCCAGTCAGACAGGGCACAAGAGACCCAGTACTTC. This codes for CASSQSDRAQETQYF.

The chain couples TRBV28 to TRBJ2-3; TRBD2 agrees at 11 bases. Germline-derived CDR1 and CDR2 are MDHEN and SYDVKM. J gave up 7 bases and V 4 bases, and 10 bases lay outside the gene matches. CDR3 size: 16 residues. CDR3 protein: CASSSLGTSGSNTQYF. In DNA form, the CDR3 reads TGTGCCAGCAGTTCTCTCGGGACTAGCGGCTCCAATACGCAGTATTTT.

CDR3 sequence reads: CSVREEGQGFRNEQYF. The CDR3 nucleotides are TGCAGCGTGCGGGAGGAGGGACAGGGGTTTAGAAACGAGCAGTACTTC. The chain is built from TRBV29-1 and TRBJ2-7; 10 nucleotides line up with TRBD1. Germline loops: CDR1 SQVTM, CDR2 ANQGSEA. The CDR3 has 16 residues. The trim removed 6 bases at V and 5 bases at J, leaving 16 bases unmatched.

The chain links TRBV6-6 to TRBJ1-1; the match to TRBD1 covers 9 bases. V trimming: 8 bases; J trimming: 3 bases; junction bases outside the gene matches: 4. The CDR3 sequence is 13 residues long. Germline V gene lookup returns CDR1 MNHNY and CDR2 SVGAGI (reference sequence). The CDR3 protein is CASWDRVDTEAFF. The CDR3 DNA reads TGTGCCAGCTGGGACAGGGTTGACACTGAAGCTTTCTTT.

The chain joins TRBV28 to TRBJ2-7; possible D gene TRBD2, 6 bases. The V end was cut by 5 bases, the J end by 4 bases, with 15 bases between. The CDR3 contains 14 residues. The germline gives CDR1 MDHEN, CDR2 SYDVKM. DNA of the CDR3: TGTGCCAGCAGTCGAGGAGGGCGGGCTTACGAGCAGTACTTC. This codes for CASSRGGRAYEQYF.

This clone turned up a few times. The rearrangement uses TRBV5-5 and TRBJ1-4; D is uncertain. CDR3 size: 14 residues. Deletions cut 1 base from V and 4 bases from J, with 8 bases between. From germline, CDR1 is SGHKS and CDR2 YYEKEE (reference sequence). Written as DNA, the CDR3 is TGTGCCAGCAGCTTGCGGTTCCTTAATGAAAAACTGTTTTTT. Its translation: CASSLRFLNEKLFF.

The V gene is TRBV29-1, the J gene TRBJ2-6; D not resolved. Germline CDR1 SQVTM, CDR2 ANQGSEA. With 6 bases removed from V and 0 bases from J, the gap between germline ends came to 9 bases. The CDR3 has 14 amino acids. CDR3 in DNA: TGCAGCGTCGCTGCAGACTCTGGGGCCAACGTCCTGACTTTC. Protein: CSVAADSGANVLTF.

The V gene is TRBV7-3, the J gene TRBJ1-1, with 7 positions matching TRBD1. This CDR3 has 15 residues. Per the germline V gene, CDR1 is SGHTA and CDR2 is FQGTGA. V was pared by 3 bases and J by 1 base, with 5 bases of the junction left unmatched. CDR3: CASSFTGTENTEAFF. Written as DNA, the CDR3 is TGTGCCAGCAGCTTTACCGGGACAGAGAACACTGAAGCTTTCTTT.

The count of this clone is one. This chain uses TRBV7-3 with TRBJ2-7; 9 bases align to TRBD1. V lost 3 bases and J lost 3; bases outside the gene matches: 3. The CDR3 is 14 amino acids. Germline V lookup: CDR1 SGHTA, CDR2 FQGTGA. CDR3 protein: CASSLGQGLYEQYF. CDR3 sequence (DNA): TGTGCCAGCAGCTTGGGACAGGGTCTCTACGAGCAGTACTTC.

The V call is TRBV28, the J call TRBJ2-1, with TRBD2 as a possible D gene (6 bases). CDR1 MDHEN and CDR2 SYDVKM come from the germline V gene. The CDR3 is 19 residues long. The V gene lost 2 bases and the J gene lost 0 bases, with 20 bases spanning the gap. CDR3 coding DNA: TGTGCCAGCAGTTTAGATATGTTGGGTCTAGCGATCTCCTACAATGAGCAGTTCTTC. Protein: CASSLDMLGLAISYNEQFF. The full variable domain, completed using reference TRBV28 and TRBJ2-1, is DVKVTQSSRYLVKRTGEKVFLECVQDMDHENMFWYRQDPGLGLRLIYFSYDVKMKEKGDIPEGYSVSREKKERFSLILESASTNQTSMYLCASSLDMLGLAISYNEQFFGPGTRLTVL.

This clone has only a few counts. The rearrangement joins TRBV11-2 to TRBJ2-1; 7 nucleotides align to TRBD2. CDR3 length: 17 amino acids. Germline CDR1 and CDR2: SGHAT and FQNNGV. The J segment lost 3 bases and the V segment lost 2 bases, leaving 10 bases of the junction unmatched. CDR3 protein: CASSLSLWEGLYNEQFF. The DNA for the CDR3 is TGTGCCAGCAGCTTAAGTCTGTGGGAGGGCCTCTACAATGAGCAGTTCTTC.

This chain links TRBV5-1 with TRBJ2-3; 11 bases are shared with TRBD2. Germline trimming cut 0 bases from V and 4 bases from J; bases unmatched to any gene: 10. CDR1 is SGHRS and CDR2 is YFSETQ in the germline V gene. The CDR3 spans 18 residues. CDR3 bases: TGCGCCAGCAGCTTGGCCTCAGATAGTAGCGGGAGGGCAGATACGCAGTATTTT. Amino acid sequence: CASSLASDSSGRADTQYF.

The V gene is TRBV6-4, the J gene TRBJ2-7; D perhaps matches TRBD2 (6 bases). V was trimmed by 2 bases and J by 2 bases, leaving 13 bases between them. Germline assignment: CDR1 MRHNA and CDR2 SNTAGT. The CDR3 has 15 amino acids. The CDR3 DNA follows: TGTGCCAGCAGTGACCGTGCGGGGATTACCTACGAGCAGTACTTC. Protein product: CASSDRAGITYEQYF.

The V call is TRBV7-2, the J call TRBJ2-1; no reliable D call. This CDR3 spans 14 amino acids. V was pared by 1 base and J by 4 bases, with 8 bases between. Germline lookup yields CDR1 SGHTA and CDR2 FQGNSA. For the CDR3, the DNA is TGTGCCAGCAGCTTAGATCCGGTATACAATGAGCAGTTCTTC. Protein product: CASSLDPVYNEQFF.

The chain links TRBV5-4 to TRBJ2-1; TRBD2 agrees at 7 bases. Germline V gene lookup returns CDR1 SGHNT and CDR2 YYREEE (reference sequence). The CDR3 totals 15 residues. V shed 5 bases, J shed 2 bases, and the junction held 7 bases outside the gene matches. The CDR3 sequence is CASSRSGSPYNEQFF. As DNA, the CDR3 is TGTGCCAGCAGTCGTAGCGGGTCCCCCTACAATGAGCAGTTCTTC. Together with reference TRBV5-4 and TRBJ2-1, the CDR3 gives the full variable domain: ETGVTQSPTHLIKTRGQQVTLRCSSQSGHNTVSWYQQALGQGPQFIFQYYREEENGRGNFPPRFSGLQFPNYSSELNVNALELDDSALYLCASSRSGSPYNEQFFGPGTRLTVL.

V is TRBV7-9 and J is TRBJ1-1; possibly TRBD1 for D (6 bases). The V end lost 5 bases, the J end lost 1 base, and 11 bases lay between the germline ends. The CDR3 loop spans 14 amino acids. Germline loops: CDR1 SEHNR, CDR2 FQNEAQ (reference sequence). CDR3 in amino acids: CASSTWTENTEAFF. The CDR3 DNA is TGTGCCAGCAGCACCTGGACAGAGAACACTGAAGCTTTCTTT.

This chain links TRBV18 with TRBJ2-1; 7 bases match TRBD2. This CDR3 region has 15 residues. V lost 2 bases to trimming and J lost 10 bases; unmatched junction nucleotides: 11. Per germline, CDR1 KGHSH and CDR2 LQKENI. CDR3 protein: CASSPRREFNGEQFF. The CDR3 DNA follows: TGTGCCAGCTCACCAAGGCGGGAGTTTAATGGCGAGCAGTTCTTC.

This clone was seen a single time. The V call is TRBV29-1, the J call TRBJ1-1, with D maybe TRBD1 (5 bases). CDR3 size: 12 residues. In germline, CDR1 is SQVTM, CDR2 ANQGSEA. V was pared by 7 bases and J by 1 base, with 10 bases between. The CDR3 spells CSGFDRNTEAFF. DNA for the CDR3: TGCAGCGGCTTCGACAGGAACACTGAAGCTTTCTTT.

The genes are TRBV6-1 and TRBJ1-4; 8 bases fit TRBD1. Unmatched junction bases numbered 8, after V lost 11 bases and J lost 3 bases. Germline V gives CDR1 MNHNS, CDR2 SASEGT. This CDR3 has 14 residues. CDR3 sequence: CAVAPGGPNEKLFF. In DNA form, the CDR3 reads TGTGCCGTGGCCCCAGGGGGCCCTAATGAAAAACTGTTTTTT.

The J gene is TRBJ2-2, the V gene TRBV11-2; D possibly corresponds to TRBD2 (5 bases). The CDR3 extends over 14 amino acids. Germline lookup yields CDR1 SGHAT and CDR2 FQNNGV. This CDR3 reads CAEGGSANTGELFF. The CDR3 coding sequence is TGTGCTGAGGGCGGGTCCGCGAACACCGGGGAGCTGTTTTTT.

The J gene is TRBJ2-7, the V gene TRBV28; TRBD1 matches at 9 bases. The J segment lost 1 base and the V segment lost 4 bases, leaving 5 bases of the junction unmatched. Per germline, CDR1 MDHEN and CDR2 SYDVKM. The CDR3 covers 15 residues. CDR3 in amino acids: CASSSVGQGSYEQYF. The CDR3 region has the DNA TGTGCCAGCAGTTCCGTGGGACAGGGATCCTACGAGCAGTACTTC.

V gene TRBV7-9 combines with J gene TRBJ1-5; no firm D call. Germline loops: CDR1 SEHNR, CDR2 FQNEAQ (reference sequence). The CDR3 runs to 13 residues. V dropped 7 bases and J dropped 8 bases, with 15 bases sitting between them. CDR3 residues: CASTPPRFEPQHF. The CDR3 region has the DNA TGTGCCAGCACCCCACCCCGGTTTGAGCCCCAGCATTTT.

This chain uses TRBV27 with TRBJ1-1; D is unclear. The germline V and J ends were trimmed by 3 bases and 3 bases, with 8 bases remaining between them. Germline lookup yields CDR1 MNHEY and CDR2 SMNVEV (reference sequence). CDR3 length: 13 amino acids. The CDR3: CASSFLEDTEAFF. The CDR3 DNA follows: TGTGCCAGCAGTTTTCTCGAGGACACTGAAGCTTTCTTT.

The chain recombines TRBV25-1 with TRBJ2-1; 14 positions agree with TRBD2. This CDR3 has 18 residues. V shed 6 bases and J 8 bases; nucleotides not matched to a gene: 15. Looked up from germline, CDR1 is MGHDK and CDR2 is SYGVNS. The CDR3 region is CASSPTPTGTSGRYEQFF. The CDR3 coding sequence is TGTGCCAGCAGCCCCACCCCAACCGGGACTAGCGGGAGATATGAGCAGTTCTTC. The variable domain in full, completed from reference TRBV25-1 and TRBJ2-1, reads EADIYQTPRYLVIGTGKKITLECSQTMGHDKMYWYQQDPGMELHLIHYSYGVNSTEKGDLSSESTVSRIRTEHFPLTLESARPSHTSQYLCASSPTPTGTSGRYEQFFGPGTRLTVL.